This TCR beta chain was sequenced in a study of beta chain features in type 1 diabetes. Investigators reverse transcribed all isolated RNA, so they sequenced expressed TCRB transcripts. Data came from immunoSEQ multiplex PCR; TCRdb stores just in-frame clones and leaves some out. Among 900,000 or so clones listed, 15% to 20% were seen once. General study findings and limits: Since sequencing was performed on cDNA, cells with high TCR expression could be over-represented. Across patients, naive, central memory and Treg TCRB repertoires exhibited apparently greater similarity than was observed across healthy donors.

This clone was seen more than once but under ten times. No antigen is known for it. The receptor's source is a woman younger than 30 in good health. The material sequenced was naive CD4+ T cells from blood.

The CDR3, as DNA: TGCAGCGTCACTAGCGAGGGAAATGAGCAGTTCTTC. It encodes CSVTSEGNEQFF. The chain employs TRBV29-1 and TRBJ2-1; 7 positions agree with TRBD2. This CDR3 is 12 amino acids long. Germline-derived CDR1 and CDR2 are SQVTM and ANQGSEA. The J segment lost 7 bases and the V segment lost 6 bases, leaving 6 bases of the junction unmatched.